This T cell receptor beta chain was recorded in a study of cytomegalovirus exposure and HLA in healthy donors. This CDR3 is built from 14 residues. This clone came up once. Both 60 Vbeta primers and 13 Jbeta primers went into the PCR. Sequencing was performed with immunoSEQ multiplex PCR; in TCRdb, only in-frame clones are kept and a portion is missing. The sample includes around 160,000 clones, around 83% of them seen just once. The clonotype comes from a man aged 45 to 65 in good health and CMV-seropositive. The genes are TRBV21-1 and TRBJ2-2; TRBD1, the table's D call, lacks a check against the DNA. TRBV21-1 constitutes a pseudogene. Source material: PBMCs. The CDR3 here is CASMGHPNTGELFF. CDR3 DNA: TGTGCCAGCATGGGACACCCGAACACCGGGGAGCTGTTTTTT.